This T cell receptor beta chain was obtained from a study of T-cell memory formation after mild COVID-19. Study-level points and caveats: Among CD4+ contracting clones, most were CM and EM, and CD8+ ones EMRA.

The sample holds a few counts of this clonotype. Its antigen is as yet unknown. The CDR3 loop spans 13 amino acids. Deletions cut 3 bases from V and 1 base from J, with 6 bases between. From germline, CDR1 is GTSNPN and CDR2 SVGIG (reference sequence). TCRdb recomputed calls from the 5' RACE reads with MiXCR, one row per CDR3 protein. Here the sample spans some 190,000 distinct CDR3 sequences, approximately 16% being singletons. Specimen: PBMCs or a T cell subset sorted from them (not recorded which). This clonotype originated in an adult woman who had mild COVID-19 (a few samples of this study predate the infection). Cell type and time point are not known. The chain carries TRBV30 and TRBJ2-2; D ambiguous. The CDR3 loop is CAWSRQNTGELFF. The CDR3 DNA reads TGTGCCTGGAGCAGGCAGAACACCGGGGAGCTGTTTTTT.